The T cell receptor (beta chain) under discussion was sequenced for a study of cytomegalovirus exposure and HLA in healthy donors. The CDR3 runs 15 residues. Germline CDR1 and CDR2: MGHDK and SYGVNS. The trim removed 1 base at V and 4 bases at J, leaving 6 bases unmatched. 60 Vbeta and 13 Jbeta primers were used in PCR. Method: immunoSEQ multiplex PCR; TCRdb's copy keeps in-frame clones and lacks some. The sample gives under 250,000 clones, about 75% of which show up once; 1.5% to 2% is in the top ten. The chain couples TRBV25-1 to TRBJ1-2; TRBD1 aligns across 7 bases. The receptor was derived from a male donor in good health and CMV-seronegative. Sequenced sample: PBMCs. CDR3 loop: CASSELGGDGYGYTF. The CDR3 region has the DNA TGTGCCAGCAGTGAATTAGGGGGCGACGGCTATGGCTACACCTTC.